The 12 T cell receptor beta chains reported below all come from one sample, sequenced in a study of cytomegalovirus exposure and HLA in healthy donors. The PCR ran on 60 Vbeta and 13 Jbeta primers. Some clones are missing from TCRdb's copy, which holds only in-frame ones; the method was immunoSEQ multiplex PCR. This table holds approximately 260,000 clones, about nine tenths found once. Sequenced: PBMCs. The receptor set was obtained from a girl aged 2-10 years in good health and CMV-seronegative.

This clone was counted a single time. The junction does not match germline at one end; this may be a read error. This sequence joins TRBV5-1 and TRBJ2-7, with a possible D match to TRBD2 (5 bases). CDR3 length: 14 amino acids. Germline V CDR1 and CDR2: SGHRS, YFSETQ. CDR3 DNA: TGCGCCAGCAGCTTGGCGGCGGACTCCTACGGGCAGTACTTC. This sequence encodes CASSLAADSYGQYF.

V and J are TRBV29-1 and TRBJ1-1, with D possibly being TRBD1 (5 bases). The CDR3 is 13 amino acids. Trimming took 5 bases from V and 1 from J, leaving 11 bases between them. Germline assignment: CDR1 SQVTM and CDR2 ANQGSEA. The CDR3 DNA follows: TGCAGCGTTTTATCAGGGTGGAACACTGAAGCTTTCTTT. Translated: CSVLSGWNTEAFF. The full variable domain, with the rest looked up from reference TRBV29-1 and TRBJ1-1, is SAVISQKPSRDICQRGTSLTIQCQVDSQVTMMFWYRQQPGQSLTLIATANQGSEATYESGFVIDKFPISRPNLTFSTLTVSNMSPEDSSIYLCSVLSGWNTEAFFGQGTRLTVV.

The gene calls are TRBV7-9 and TRBJ2-3, with TRBD1 as a possible D gene (6 bases). The CDR3 runs to 13 residues. V lost 4 bases to trimming and J lost 4 bases, with 9 bases between them. Germline CDR1 reads SEHNR; CDR2 reads FQNEAQ (reference sequence). CDR3 in amino acids: CASSSGAADTQYF. CDR3 bases: TGTGCCAGCAGCTCAGGGGCAGCAGATACGCAGTATTTT.

The J gene is TRBJ2-7, the V gene TRBV10-1; possible D gene TRBD1, 6 bases. Trimming stripped 6 bases from V and 6 bases from J, with 15 bases between. The CDR3 runs to 13 residues. Germline lookup yields CDR1 WNHNN and CDR2 SYGVQD (reference sequence). The CDR3 DNA reads as TGCGCCAGCAGCGACACACAGGGTCGCGAGCAGTACTTC. Its protein is CASSDTQGREQYF.

This chain joins TRBV10-2 and TRBJ1-2, with D unresolved. Germline assignment: CDR1 WSHSY and CDR2 SAAADI. The CDR3 loop spans 11 amino acids. V gave up 8 bases and J gave up 6 bases, with 10 bases separating them. As DNA, the CDR3 is TGCGCCAGCGGGAGTGGGAATGGCTACACCTTC. This gives the protein CASGSGNGYTF.

The V gene is TRBV12-2, the J gene TRBJ2-7; the tabulated D call, TRBD1, remains unverified against the DNA. TRBV12-2 is classified as a pseudogene. The CDR3 spans 15 residues. The CDR3 bases are TGTGCAAGTCGTCCGAAATGGACAGTCTCCTACGAGCAGTACTTC. Its translation: CASRPKWTVSYEQYF.

The rearrangement joins TRBV11-2 to TRBJ2-1; 7 positions agree with TRBD2. The CDR3 totals 17 residues. Losses at the gene ends were 1 base for V and 8 bases for J; bases not matched to a gene: 14. Germline assignment: CDR1 SGHAT and CDR2 FQNNGV. CDR3 coding DNA: TGTGCCAGCAGCTTAGGGTTTAGTGGGCGGGAGCCCGATGAGCAGTTCTTC. Amino acids: CASSLGFSGREPDEQFF.

The chain employs TRBV19 and TRBJ1-1, with TRBD1 matching 7 bases. There are 14 residues in the CDR3. CDR1 is LNHDA and CDR2 is SQIVND in the germline V gene (reference sequence). V trimming: 7 bases; J trimming: 0 bases; junction bases outside the gene matches: 5. Here the CDR3 DNA reads TGTGCCAGTATCCTCAGGGGGATGAACACTGAAGCTTTCTTT. Its protein product is CASILRGMNTEAFF. Complete variable domain (other parts from reference TRBV19 and TRBJ1-1): DGGITQSPKYLFRKEGQNVTLSCEQNLNHDAMYWYRQDPGQGLRLIYYSQIVNDFQKGDIAEGYSVSREKKESFPLTVTSAQKNPTAFYLCASILRGMNTEAFFGQGTRLTVV.

This clone has a handful of counts. This chain links TRBV9 with TRBJ2-1; 10 bases line up with TRBD2. CDR1 and CDR2 from the germline V gene are SGDLS and YYNGEE. With V trimmed by 0 bases and J by 4 bases, 1 base remained unmatched. The CDR3 is 15 amino acids. Here the CDR3 reads CASSVGAGGYNEQFF. CDR3 DNA: TGTGCCAGCAGCGTAGGAGCGGGGGGGTACAATGAGCAGTTCTTC.

This clone was seen more than once but under ten times. V gene TRBV7-2 combines with J gene TRBJ1-2; tentative D call: TRBD1 (6 bases). This CDR3 has 17 residues. V dropped 4 bases and J dropped 3 bases, with 21 bases sitting between them. Germline values: CDR1 SGHTA, CDR2 FQGNSA. This CDR3 is CASSSYRLDRSDYGYTF. In DNA, the CDR3 is TGTGCCAGCAGCTCCTACCGTTTAGACAGGTCTGACTATGGCTACACCTTC. The full variable domain, its missing parts supplied by reference TRBV7-2 and TRBJ1-2, is GAGVSQSPSNKVTEKGKDVELRCDPISGHTALYWYRQSLGQGLEFLIYFQGNSAPDKSGLPSDRFSAERTGGSVSTLTIQRTQQEDSAVYLCASSSYRLDRSDYGYTFGSGTRLTVV.

The chain employs TRBV9 and TRBJ2-2, with D unresolved. V shed 1 base and J shed 3 bases, with 4 bases lying between them. The CDR3 spans 13 residues. Germline V gives CDR1 SGDLS, CDR2 YYNGEE. CDR3 DNA sequence: TGTGCCAGCAGCGTACCTCACACCGGGGAGCTGTTTTTT. It yields the protein CASSVPHTGELFF.

The chain couples TRBV10-2 to TRBJ1-3, with D perhaps matching TRBD1 (5 bases). Germline values: CDR1 WSHSY, CDR2 SAAADI. The CDR3 has 13 residues. The germline V and J ends were trimmed by 3 bases and 10 bases, with 13 bases remaining between them. Here the CDR3 DNA reads TGCGCCAGCAGTGATAGGCAGGGCGTGACCATATATTTT. Amino acid sequence: CASSDRQGVTIYF.